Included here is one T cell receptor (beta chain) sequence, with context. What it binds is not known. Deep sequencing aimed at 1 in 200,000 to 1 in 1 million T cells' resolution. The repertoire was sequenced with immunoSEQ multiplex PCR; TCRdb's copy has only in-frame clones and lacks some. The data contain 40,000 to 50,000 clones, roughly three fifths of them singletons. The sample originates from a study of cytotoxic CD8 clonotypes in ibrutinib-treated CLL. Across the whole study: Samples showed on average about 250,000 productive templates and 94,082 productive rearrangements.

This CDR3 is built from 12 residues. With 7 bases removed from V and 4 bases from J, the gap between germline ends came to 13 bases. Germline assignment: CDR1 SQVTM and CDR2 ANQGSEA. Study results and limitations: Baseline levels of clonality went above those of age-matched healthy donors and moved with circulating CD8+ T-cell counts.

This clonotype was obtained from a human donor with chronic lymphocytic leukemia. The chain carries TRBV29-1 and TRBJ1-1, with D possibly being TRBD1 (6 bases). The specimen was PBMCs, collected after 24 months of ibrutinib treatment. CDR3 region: CSAAWGRTEAFF. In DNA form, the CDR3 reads TGCAGCGCCGCGTGGGGGCGCACTGAAGCTTTCTTT.